Shown below are 29 T cell receptor beta chains from a single sample sequenced in a study of breast tumors, draining lymph nodes, adjacent tissues. TCRdb re-derived calls from the multiplex PCR reads in MiXCR, one entry per CDR3 protein. In the table there are approximately 13,000 distinct CDR3 sequences, around 53% of which are singletons. Material: tumor-adjacent breast tissue. These receptors all stem from a female donor with breast cancer. Some clones in this sample may be carry-over from other donors' samples.

J is TRBJ2-7 and V is TRBV15; 8 nucleotides line up with TRBD2. Germline lookup yields CDR1 LNHNV and CDR2 YYDKDF (reference sequence). Trimming cost V 4 bases and J 0 bases; bases outside gene matches: 5. CDR3 length: 15 residues. The CDR3 nucleotides read TGTGCCACCAGCACCGCCGGGACTAGCTCCTACGAGCAGTACTTC. Its protein product is CATSTAGTSSYEQYF.

This clonotype is labeled medium-sized. The chain carries TRBV5-8 and TRBJ2-7, with unresolved D. V was cut by 1 base and J by 6 bases, with 11 bases left in between. CDR3 length equals 13 residues. From germline, CDR1 is SGHTS and CDR2 YDEGEE. The CDR3: CASSLMGMPEQYF. CDR3 DNA sequence: TGTGCCAGCAGCTTGATGGGAATGCCCGAGCAGTACTTC.

This clonotype showed up just a few times. Mismatch with germline at one junction end may stem from a read error. This chain uses TRBV28 with TRBJ1-4; D remains unclear. Germline loops: CDR1 MDHEN, CDR2 SYDVKM. This CDR3 region has 15 residues. CDR3 loop: CASSLALGANEELFF. The DNA for the CDR3 is TGTGCCAGCAGTTTGGCTCTGGGAGCTAATGAAGAACTGTTTTTT.

In its sample, this clonotype was seen many times. V and J are TRBV20-1 and TRBJ2-4; 8 bases are a match to TRBD1. This CDR3 is built from 16 residues. Germline assignment: CDR1 DFQATT and CDR2 SNEGSKA (reference sequence). The V gene end was trimmed by 4 bases and the J gene end by 1 base; junction bases not matched to a gene: 9. Here the CDR3 reads CSATGTGLGAKNIQYF. The CDR3 DNA is TGCAGTGCTACAGGGACAGGCCTGGGGGCCAAAAACATTCAGTACTTC.

This clonotype was recorded a few times. The chain recombines TRBV7-8 with TRBJ2-2, with D possibly matching TRBD1 (8 bases). The CDR3 consists of 15 residues. V lost 6 bases to trimming and J lost 4 bases, with 15 bases between them. Germline-derived CDR1 and CDR2 are SGHVS and FQNEAQ. CDR3 sequence: CASRQGGAGTGELFF. The DNA for the CDR3 is TGTGCCAGCAGACAGGGGGGGGCTGGCACCGGGGAGCTGTTTTTT.

This chain connects TRBV7-2 to TRBJ2-1; 9 nucleotides match TRBD2. CDR1 is SGHTA and CDR2 is FQGNSA in the germline V gene. Trimming at V came to 9 bases and at J to 2 bases, leaving 5 bases not matched to a gene. This CDR3 has 14 amino acids. CDR3 sequence: CASTSGLTYNEQFF. The CDR3 DNA is TGTGCCAGTACTAGCGGGCTGACCTACAATGAGCAGTTCTTC.

The V and J genes are TRBV25-1 and TRBJ1-2, with TRBD1 identical over 7 bases. V was clipped by 2 bases and J by 5 bases; unmatched bases: 2. Germline values: CDR1 MGHDK, CDR2 SYGVNS. The CDR3 is made up of 13 amino acids. The CDR3 DNA follows: TGTGCCAGCAGTGAAGGGACAGCATATGGCTACACCTTC. It yields the protein CASSEGTAYGYTF.

In its sample, this clonotype was seen many times. This chain uses TRBV10-3 with TRBJ1-4; possible D gene TRBD1, 5 bases. Trimming stripped 4 bases from V and 10 bases from J, with 16 bases between. Germline assignment: CDR1 ENHRY and CDR2 SYGVKD. The CDR3 is made up of 14 amino acids. The CDR3: CAISGPGTSGKLFF. The CDR3 bases are TGTGCCATCAGTGGCCCCGGGACCTCGGGAAAACTGTTTTTT.

This clonotype was counted many times. The chain uses TRBV4-3 and TRBJ2-3; either TRBD1 or TRBD2 may supply D (5 bases each). The V gene's germline CDR1 is LGHNA and CDR2 YSLEER. V lost 1 base and J lost 0, with 14 bases in between. The CDR3 contains 17 residues. The CDR3 sequence is CASSQVLGTSSTDTQYF. CDR3 bases: TGCGCCAGCAGCCAAGTATTGGGGACCTCTAGCACAGATACGCAGTATTTT.

Regarding this clonotype: It is unclear where the CDR3 begins or ends on the DNA, so no DNA is shown, and the CDR3 is as TCRdb lists it. The chain carries TRBV5-1 and TRBJ2-7; the table's D call, TRBD2, has no DNA check behind it. Including both end residues, the CDR3 is 23 amino acids long. CDR1 and CDR2 (germline): SGHRS, YFSETQ. The CDR3 is CASSFYICSARDVGGRKAYEQYF.

The chain carries TRBV15 and TRBJ2-1; TRBD2 might be the D (5 bases). V lost 6 bases and J lost 0, with 9 bases in between. CDR3 length: 14 amino acids. Germline values: CDR1 LNHNV, CDR2 YYDKDF (reference sequence). The CDR3 DNA sequence: TGTGCCACCAGTCCGGGAAACTCCTACAATGAGCAGTTCTTC. This translates into CATSPGNSYNEQFF.

A few counts support this clonotype. The rearrangement joins TRBV15 to TRBJ2-1; D not certain. The CDR3 length is 15 residues. Trimming took off 3 bases at V and 5 bases at J, with 14 bases between the two ends. Per germline, CDR1 LNHNV and CDR2 YYDKDF (reference sequence). The CDR3 region is CATSSLPTLNNEQFF. The CDR3, as DNA: TGTGCCACCAGCAGTCTCCCGACACTAAACAATGAGCAGTTCTTC. The full variable domain, its missing parts supplied by reference TRBV15 and TRBJ2-1, is DAMVIQNPRYQVTQFGKPVTLSCSQTLNHNVMYWYQQKSSQAPKLLFHYYDKDFNNEADTPDNFQSRRPNTSFCFLDIRSPGLGDTAMYLCATSSLPTLNNEQFFGPGTRLTVL.

This chain's CDR3 is CASSYLASGSDEQFF. CDR3 DNA: TGTGCCAGCAGTTACCTAGCTAGCGGGAGCGATGAGCAGTTCTTC. The gene calls are TRBV6-5 and TRBJ2-1; 10 bases align to TRBD2. Germline CDR1 and CDR2: MNHEY and SVGAGI. Unmatched junction bases numbered 6, after V lost 2 bases and J lost 8 bases. The CDR3 extends over 15 amino acids.

CDR3 amino acids: CASSLGTFNQPQHF. DNA of the CDR3: TGCGCCAGCAGCCTAGGGACCTTTAATCAGCCCCAGCATTTT. The chain employs TRBV5-1 and TRBJ1-5; maybe TRBD1 (5 bases). Germline V gene lookup returns CDR1 SGHRS and CDR2 YFSETQ. The length of the CDR3 is 14 residues. V gave up 4 bases and J gave up 4 bases, with 12 bases separating them.

The sample holds many counts of this clonotype. The gene calls are TRBV7-9 and TRBJ2-3, with D perhaps TRBD2 (6 bases). Germline CDR1 reads SEHNR; CDR2 reads FQNEAQ (reference sequence). Trimming removed 5 bases at V and 4 bases at J, with 22 bases between. The CDR3 totals 17 residues. The CDR3 nucleotides read TGTGCCAGCAGCACGGGGGATGTCCGGTGGCCACCAGATACGCAGTATTTT. Its translation is CASSTGDVRWPPDTQYF.

This clonotype appeared once. A read error may account for a junction end that differs from germline. The V call is TRBV7-3, the J call TRBJ2-3; 8 nucleotides agree with TRBD1. Germline lookup yields CDR1 SGHTA and CDR2 FQGTGA. The CDR3 extends over 13 amino acids. The CDR3 reads CASGLQGADTQYF. Written as DNA, the CDR3 is TGTGCCAGCGGCTTACAGGGGGCAGATACGCAGTATTTT.

There are many counts of this clonotype. Since a much larger clone is just one base distant, this may be a read error. The rearrangement joins TRBV20-1 to TRBJ2-7; 10 positions agree with TRBD2. CDR3 length: 15 residues. Germline V gene sequence: CDR1 DFQATT, CDR2 SNEGSKA (reference sequence). V lost 3 bases, J lost 1 base, and 6 bases stayed unmatched. The CDR3 loop is CSARGGLADSYEQYF. The CDR3 DNA sequence: TGCAGTGCTAGGGGCGGACTAGCGGATTCCTACGAGCAGTACTTC.

With regard to this clonotype: Its ends do not fully match the called genes, so a read error is possible. The chain employs TRBV20-1 and TRBJ1-2; D is unclear. The CDR3 contains 14 residues. From germline, CDR1 is DFQATT and CDR2 SNEGSKA (reference sequence). For the CDR3, the DNA is TGCAGTGCTCGAGAGGAAGGGTTGAAGTATGGCTACACCTTC. Translation: CSAREEGLKYGYTF.

This clonotype was picked up many times. The chain links TRBV3-1 to TRBJ1-4; D is possibly TRBD1 (6 bases). V was trimmed by 1 base and J by 8 bases, leaving 11 bases between them. CDR3 length: 14 amino acids. Germline V gene lookup returns CDR1 LGHDT and CDR2 YNNKEL (reference sequence). The CDR3: CASSQGAGVEKLFF. CDR3 DNA sequence: TGTGCCAGCAGCCAAGGCGCAGGGGTCGAAAAACTGTTTTTT.

This clonotype has a count of ten or more. Since a much larger clone is just one base distant, this may be a read error. CDR3 nucleotide sequence: TGTGCCAGCAGTCTTCAGGGCCCCGGGGATACGCAGTATTTT. It encodes CASSLQGPGDTQYF. V is TRBV6-2 or TRBV6-3 and J is TRBJ2-3, with D perhaps matching TRBD1 (5 bases). The V end lost 5 bases, the J end lost 6 bases, and 15 bases lay between the germline ends. This CDR3 is 14 amino acids long. Germline V gene sequence: CDR1 MNHEY, CDR2 SVGEGT.

The chain recombines TRBV29-1 with TRBJ1-5; D gene unclear. CDR1 is SQVTM and CDR2 is ANQGSEA in the germline V gene. CDR3 size: 13 residues. Trimming removed 4 bases from V and 6 bases from J, with 13 bases in between. The CDR3 loop is CSVVTEAGQPQHF. The CDR3, as DNA: TGCAGCGTTGTTACCGAGGCGGGTCAGCCCCAGCATTTT.

In this sample, this clonotype is medium-sized (0.01 to 0.1%). The chain couples TRBV7-9 to TRBJ2-7; D unclear. V was trimmed by 4 bases and J by 3 bases, leaving 7 bases between them. Germline V CDR1 and CDR2: SEHNR, FQNEAQ (reference sequence). There are 12 residues in the CDR3. The CDR3 region has the DNA TGTGCCAGCAGCTCCACAGACTACGAGCAGTACTTC. Amino acid sequence: CASSSTDYEQYF. The full variable domain, rest sourced from reference TRBV7-9 and TRBJ2-7, is DTGVSQNPRHKITKRGQNVTFRCDPISEHNRLYWYRQTLGQGPEFLTYFQNEAQLEKSRLLSDRFSAERPKGSFSTLEIQRTEQGDSAMYLCASSSTDYEQYFGPGTRLTVT.

This clonotype has just one count. The V and J genes are TRBV5-1 and TRBJ1-2; 8 bases map to TRBD1. There are 14 residues in the CDR3. Germline values: CDR1 SGHRS, CDR2 YFSETQ. Trimming at V came to 1 base and at J to 7 bases, leaving 6 bases not matched to a gene. The CDR3, as DNA: TGCGCCAGCAGCTTGCCGGGACAGGTTCTTGGCTACACCTTC. Translation: CASSLPGQVLGYTF.

The genes are TRBV5-6 and TRBJ2-7; D unresolved. The CDR3 totals 15 residues. Germline V CDR1 and CDR2: SGHDT, YYEEEE. The V gene lost 4 bases and the J gene lost 3 bases, with 17 bases spanning the gap. The DNA for the CDR3 is TGTGCCAGCAGCCCCACGGAGAGAGAATACTACGAGCAGTACTTC. It encodes CASSPTEREYYEQYF.

This clonotype was observed once. The V gene is TRBV29-1, the J gene TRBJ1-2, with no clear D. CDR1 is SQVTM, CDR2 ANQGSEA, per germline. The V gene lost 1 base and the J gene lost 0 bases, with 3 bases spanning the gap. The CDR3 runs to 12 residues. CDR3 in amino acids: CSVEASNYGYTF. The DNA of the CDR3 is TGCAGCGTTGAAGCCTCTAACTATGGCTACACCTTC.

This clonotype is termed medium-sized. A read error may be the cause here, since a much bigger clone is one base away. Here the CDR3 reads CSASAGTGWSEQYF. In nucleotides, the CDR3 is TGCAGTGCTAGCGCAGGGACAGGCTGGTCCGAGCAGTACTTC. The V and J genes are TRBV20-1 and TRBJ2-7; 8 bases are a match to TRBD1. V lost 3 bases to trimming and J lost 6 bases; unmatched junction nucleotides: 10. The CDR3 covers 14 residues. Germline-derived CDR1 and CDR2 are DFQATT and SNEGSKA (reference sequence).

Only one count was recorded for this clonotype. This chain connects TRBV20-1 to TRBJ2-3; D could derive from TRBD1 or TRBD2 (5 bases each). Deletions cut 6 bases from V and 3 bases from J, with 22 bases between. Per the germline V gene, CDR1 is DFQATT and CDR2 is SNEGSKA (reference sequence). This CDR3 is built from 16 residues. CDR3 loop: CSATYRDLVGTDTQYF. As DNA, the CDR3 is TGCAGTGCCACTTACCGGGACCTGGTGGGAACAGATACGCAGTATTTT.

This clonotype is labeled as medium-sized. The J gene is TRBJ1-2, the V gene TRBV7-2; D remains ambiguous. The CDR3 has 13 residues. V lost 0 bases to trimming and J lost 7 bases, with 9 bases between them. Germline lookup yields CDR1 SGHTA and CDR2 FQGNSA. The CDR3 spells CASSLAGSGGYTF. The CDR3 nucleotides read TGTGCCAGCAGCTTAGCGGGGAGTGGTGGCTACACCTTC.

The V gene is TRBV10-3, the J gene TRBJ2-7; TRBD2 aligns across 9 bases. The CDR3 loop spans 15 amino acids. With V trimmed by 8 bases and J by 1 base, 9 bases remained unmatched. Germline values: CDR1 ENHRY, CDR2 SYGVKD. The CDR3 here is CAILGASGTSYEQYF. For the CDR3, the DNA is TGTGCCATCCTGGGGGCTAGCGGGACTTCCTACGAGCAGTACTTC.